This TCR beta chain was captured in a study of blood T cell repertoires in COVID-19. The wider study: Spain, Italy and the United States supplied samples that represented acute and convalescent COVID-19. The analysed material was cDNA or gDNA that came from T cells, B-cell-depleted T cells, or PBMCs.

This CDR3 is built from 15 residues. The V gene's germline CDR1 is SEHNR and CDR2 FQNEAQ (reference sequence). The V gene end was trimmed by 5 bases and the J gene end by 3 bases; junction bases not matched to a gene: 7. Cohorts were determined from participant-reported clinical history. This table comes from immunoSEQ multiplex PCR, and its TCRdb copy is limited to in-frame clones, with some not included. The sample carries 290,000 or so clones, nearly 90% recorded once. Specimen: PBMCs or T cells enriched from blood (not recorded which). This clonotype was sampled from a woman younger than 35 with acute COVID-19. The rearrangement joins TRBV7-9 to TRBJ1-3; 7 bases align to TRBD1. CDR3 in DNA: TGTGCCAGCAGCCTAGGGGGCGCGTATGGAAACACCATATATTTT. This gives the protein CASSLGGAYGNTIYF.